Below are 10 T cell receptor beta chains sequenced from a single sample in a study of T cells in Graves' hyperthyroidism and ophthalmopathy. Amplification of TCR beta CDR3 regions used RNA as the template. An initial round of RT-PCR targeting the TCR CDR3 relied on the HTBI primer set. TCRdb itself ran the multiplex PCR reads through MiXCR, one entry per CDR3 protein. The sample yields about 610,000 distinct CDR3 sequences, around 15% seen once. Sequences were obtained from blood. These receptors were taken from a woman aged 40 to 55 with Graves' ophthalmopathy.

The rearrangement joins TRBV6-1 to TRBJ2-7; TRBD1 might be the D (5 bases). Germline V lookup: CDR1 MNHNS, CDR2 SASEGT. Trimming stripped 6 bases from V and 7 bases from J, with 10 bases between. This CDR3 contains 11 residues. The CDR3 spells CASRRQREQYF. The CDR3 DNA sequence: TGTGCCAGCAGGCGACAGAGGGAGCAGTACTTC.

On this clonotype: Possible read error: a much larger clone is one base away. The J gene is TRBJ2-1, the V gene TRBV28; TRBD2 aligns across 9 bases. The V gene's germline CDR1 is MDHEN and CDR2 SYDVKM. The ends lost 3 bases at V and 6 bases at J; junction bases unmatched: 12. The CDR3 runs to 17 residues. CDR3 DNA: TGTGCCAGCAGTTTCCAGTCTAGCGGGGATCCACTCAATGAGCAGTTCTTC. Amino acid sequence: CASSFQSSGDPLNEQFF.

This chain uses TRBV6-1 with TRBJ2-3, with 12 bases matching TRBD2. V was clipped by 5 bases and J by 6 bases; unmatched bases: 15. This CDR3 region has 18 residues. Per germline, CDR1 MNHNS and CDR2 SASEGT. CDR3 in DNA: TGTGCCAGCAGTCCCAGACTAGCGGGAGTCTTTGGGGTTGATACGCAGTATTTT. Translation: CASSPRLAGVFGVDTQYF.

As concerns this clonotype: A much larger clonotype is one base distant, so this may be a read error. The gene calls are TRBV2 and TRBJ2-3; possibly TRBD2 for D (6 bases). The V end was cut by 8 bases, the J end by 0 bases, with 12 bases between. The germline V gene encodes CDR1 SNHLY and CDR2 FYNNEI. This CDR3 spans 14 amino acids. Here the CDR3 reads CASERELSTDTQYF. CDR3 DNA sequence: TGTGCCAGCGAACGGGAGCTTAGCACAGATACGCAGTATTTT.

The J gene is TRBJ1-1, the V gene TRBV5-1; the D gene is possibly TRBD1 (5 bases). Trimming removed 0 bases at V and 7 bases at J, with 25 bases between. Looked up from germline, CDR1 is SGHRS and CDR2 is YFSETQ. The CDR3 consists of 18 residues. The CDR3 loop is CASSLAGRGRTLNLEAFF. CDR3 DNA: TGCGCCAGCAGCTTGGCGGGGCGTGGGCGGACTCTTAATCTTGAAGCTTTCTTT.

The sample holds one count of this clonotype. The V gene is TRBV20-1, the J gene TRBJ2-1; 11 bases are shared with TRBD2. Trimming took 5 bases from V and 7 from J; bases not matched to a gene: 7. The CDR3 has 14 amino acids. The germline CDR1 and CDR2 sequences are DFQATT and SNEGSKA (reference sequence). CDR3: CSAPFRLAGNEQFF. CDR3 DNA: TGCAGTGCTCCCTTCCGACTAGCGGGGAATGAGCAGTTCTTC.

This clonotype was picked up many times. The rearrangement links TRBV30 to TRBJ1-1; D gene uncertain. Germline V gene lookup returns CDR1 GTSNPN and CDR2 SVGIG (reference sequence). The length of the CDR3 is 12 residues. V lost 4 bases and J lost 1, with 7 bases in between. CDR3 amino acids: CAWMTTNTEAFF. In nucleotides, the CDR3 is TGTGCCTGGATGACAACGAACACTGAAGCTTTCTTT.

This clonotype was recorded many times. The CDR3 DNA reads TGTGCCAGCTCACCACCGACGGACTCTGGAAACACCATATATTTT. Protein product: CASSPPTDSGNTIYF. The chain combines TRBV18 with TRBJ1-3; D gene ambiguous. There are 15 residues in the CDR3. V dropped 0 bases and J dropped 0 bases, with 6 bases sitting between them. Germline V gene data show CDR1 as KGHSH and CDR2 as LQKENI.

This clonotype was picked up a small number of times. This chain uses TRBV9 with TRBJ1-3; 7 nucleotides align to TRBD1. Trimming cost V 3 bases and J 5 bases; bases outside gene matches: 8. CDR1 is SGDLS and CDR2 is YYNGEE in the germline V gene. CDR3 length: 15 amino acids. The CDR3 reads CASSAELTGRNTIYF. DNA for the CDR3: TGTGCCAGCAGCGCGGAGCTGACAGGGAGAAACACCATATATTTT.

Only a few counts were recorded for this clonotype. This sequence joins TRBV5-8 and TRBJ1-5, with 9 nucleotides matching TRBD1. Germline-derived CDR1 and CDR2 are SGHTS and YDEGEE. The V segment lost 0 bases and the J segment 3 bases; nucleotides outside the gene matches: 1. The CDR3 runs to 15 residues. For the CDR3, the DNA is TGTGCCAGCAGCTTGGGGGACAGGGCCAATCAGCCCCAGCATTTT. This encodes CASSLGDRANQPQHF.